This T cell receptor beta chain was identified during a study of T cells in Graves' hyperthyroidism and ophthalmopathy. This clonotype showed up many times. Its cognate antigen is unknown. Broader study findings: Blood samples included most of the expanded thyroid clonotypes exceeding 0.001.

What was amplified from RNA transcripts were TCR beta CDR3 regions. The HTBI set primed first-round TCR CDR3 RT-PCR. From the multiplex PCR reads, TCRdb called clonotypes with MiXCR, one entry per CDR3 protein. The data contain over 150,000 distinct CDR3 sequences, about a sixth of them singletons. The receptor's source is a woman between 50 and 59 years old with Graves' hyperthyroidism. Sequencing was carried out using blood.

The CDR3 sequence is CASSLRTEAFF. The CDR3 nucleotides read TGCGCCAGCAGCCTACGGACTGAAGCTTTCTTT. The chain employs TRBV4-1 and TRBJ1-1; D remains unclear. V was trimmed by 4 bases and J by 5 bases, leaving 5 bases between them. The CDR3 is made up of 11 amino acids. Per germline, CDR1 MGHRA and CDR2 YSYEKL.